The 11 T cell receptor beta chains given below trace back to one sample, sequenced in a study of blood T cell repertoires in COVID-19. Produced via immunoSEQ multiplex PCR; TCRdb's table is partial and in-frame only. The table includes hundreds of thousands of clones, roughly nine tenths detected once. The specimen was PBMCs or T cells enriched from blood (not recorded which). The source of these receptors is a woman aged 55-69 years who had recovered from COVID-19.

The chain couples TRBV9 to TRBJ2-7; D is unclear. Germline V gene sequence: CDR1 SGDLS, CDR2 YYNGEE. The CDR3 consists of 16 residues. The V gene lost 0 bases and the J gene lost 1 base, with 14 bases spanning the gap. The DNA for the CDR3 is TGTGCCAGCAGCGTAGAGCCCCAGGCTTCATCCTACGAGCAGTACGTC. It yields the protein CASSVEPQASSYEQYV.

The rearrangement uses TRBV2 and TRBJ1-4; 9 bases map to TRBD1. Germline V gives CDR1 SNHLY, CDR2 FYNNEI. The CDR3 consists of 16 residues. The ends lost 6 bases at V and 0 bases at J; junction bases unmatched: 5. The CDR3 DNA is TGTGCCAGCAGGGGGACAGGGTGGGCAACTAATGAAAAACTGTTTTTT. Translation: CASRGTGWATNEKLFF.

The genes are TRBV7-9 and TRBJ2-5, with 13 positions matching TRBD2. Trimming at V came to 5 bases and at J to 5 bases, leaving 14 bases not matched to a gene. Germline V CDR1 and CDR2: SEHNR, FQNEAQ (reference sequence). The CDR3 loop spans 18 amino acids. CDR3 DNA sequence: TGTGCCAGCAGCCCACTCTCGACTAGCGGGGGGCCAGGGGAGACCCAGTACTTC. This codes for CASSPLSTSGGPGETQYF.

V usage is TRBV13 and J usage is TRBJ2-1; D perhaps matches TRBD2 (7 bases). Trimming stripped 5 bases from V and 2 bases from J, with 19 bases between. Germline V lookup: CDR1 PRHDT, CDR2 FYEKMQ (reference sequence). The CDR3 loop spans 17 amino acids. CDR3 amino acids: CASSLYHGGLTYNEQFF. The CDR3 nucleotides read TGTGCCAGCAGCCTATACCACGGGGGGCTAACCTACAATGAGCAGTTCTTC. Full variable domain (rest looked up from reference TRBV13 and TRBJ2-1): AAGVIQSPRHLIKEKRETATLKCYPIPRHDTVYWYQQGPGQDPQFLISFYEKMQSDKGSIPDRFSAQQFSDYHSELNMSSLELGDSALYFCASSLYHGGLTYNEQFFGPGTRLTVL.

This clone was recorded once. The CDR3 DNA reads as TGTGCCAGCAGCCCGATACGGACAGCCGGGCCTGATTATGGCTACACCTTC. It codes for CASSPIRTAGPDYGYTF. The chain has TRBV11-2 and TRBJ1-2, with a tentative D call TRBD1 (6 bases). From germline, CDR1 is SGHAT and CDR2 FQNNGV. Trimming left V 5 bases short and J 5 bases short, with 24 bases between. The CDR3 runs to 17 residues. Using reference TRBV11-2 and TRBJ1-2 for the parts outside the CDR3, the full variable domain is EAGVAQSPRYKIIEKRQSVAFWCNPISGHATLYWYQQILGQGPKLLIQFQNNGVVDDSQLPKDRFSAERLKGVDSTLKIQPAKLEDSAVYLCASSPIRTAGPDYGYTFGSGTRLTVV.

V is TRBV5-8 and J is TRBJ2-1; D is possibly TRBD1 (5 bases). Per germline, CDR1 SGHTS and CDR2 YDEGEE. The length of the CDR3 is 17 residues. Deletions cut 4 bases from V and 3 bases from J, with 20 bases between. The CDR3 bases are TGTGCCAGCAGCCACCGTGTGAGGACACTCATCTACAATGAGCAGTTCTTC. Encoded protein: CASSHRVRTLIYNEQFF.

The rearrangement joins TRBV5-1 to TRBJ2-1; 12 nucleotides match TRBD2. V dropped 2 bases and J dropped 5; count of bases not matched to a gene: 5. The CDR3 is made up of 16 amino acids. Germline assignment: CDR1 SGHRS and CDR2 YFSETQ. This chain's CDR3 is CASSFSSSGGDNEQFF. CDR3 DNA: TGCGCCAGCAGCTTTTCGTCTAGCGGGGGGGACAATGAGCAGTTCTTC. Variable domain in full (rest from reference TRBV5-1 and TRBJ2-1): KAGVTQTPRYLIKTRGQQVTLSCSPISGHRSVSWYQQTPGQGLQFLFEYFSETQRNKGNFPGRFSGRQFSNSRSEMNVSTLELGDSALYLCASSFSSSGGDNEQFFGPGTRLTVL.

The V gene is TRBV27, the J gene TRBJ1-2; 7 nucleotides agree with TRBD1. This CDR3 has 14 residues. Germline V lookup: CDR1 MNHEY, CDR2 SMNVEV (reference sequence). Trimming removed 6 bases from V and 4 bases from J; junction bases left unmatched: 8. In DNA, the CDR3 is TGTGCCAGCAGCCTTAGACAGGGAAGCTATGGCTACACCTTC. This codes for CASSLRQGSYGYTF.

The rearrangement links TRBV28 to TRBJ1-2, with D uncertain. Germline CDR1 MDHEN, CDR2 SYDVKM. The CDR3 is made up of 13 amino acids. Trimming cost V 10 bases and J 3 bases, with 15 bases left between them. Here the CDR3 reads CATTPRPDYGYTF. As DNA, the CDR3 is TGTGCCACCACCCCTAGACCGGACTATGGCTACACCTTC.

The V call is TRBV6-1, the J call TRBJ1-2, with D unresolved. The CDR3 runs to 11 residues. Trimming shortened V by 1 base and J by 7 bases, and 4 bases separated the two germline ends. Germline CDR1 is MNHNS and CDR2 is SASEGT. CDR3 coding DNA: TGTGCCAGCAGTGAAGGGGCTGGCTACACCTTC. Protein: CASSEGAGYTF.

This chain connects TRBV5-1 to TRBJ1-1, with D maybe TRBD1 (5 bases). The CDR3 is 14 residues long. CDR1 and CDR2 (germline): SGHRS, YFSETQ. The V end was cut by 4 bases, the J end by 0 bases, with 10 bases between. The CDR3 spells CASSIQGMNTEAFF. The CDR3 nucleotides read TGCGCCAGCAGCATCCAGGGCATGAACACTGAAGCTTTCTTT.